This entry is about one TCR beta chain. The data stem from a study of CD8+ T cells in alopecia areata. Once RNA had been extracted, it was reverse transcribed into cDNA to act as the sequencing template. The repertoire was sequenced with immunoSEQ multiplex PCR; TCRdb's copy has only in-frame clones and lacks some. The table has some 150,000 clones, about 50% seen once. The CDR3 loop spans 13 amino acids. The V and J ends lost 1 base and 5 bases respectively, with 8 bases between them. Germline assignment: CDR1 SGHTA and CDR2 FQGNSA. This receptor was taken from a human donor with alopecia areata. The specimen was CD8+ T cells sorted from blood, collected at week 0. The V and J genes are TRBV7-2 and TRBJ1-1; D unresolved. CDR3 sequence reads: CASSLGSGTEAFF. The CDR3 bases are TGTGCCAGCAGCTTAGGGAGCGGAACTGAAGCTTTCTTT.